The 31 T cell receptor beta chains in this list originate from one sample, sequenced in a study of blood T cell repertoires in COVID-19 (dated by TCRdb to 2018 to 2021). The method was the immunoSEQ multiplex PCR assay. This immuneACCESS table, as held by TCRdb, lists in-frame sequences with V and J called but not all clones. Of the missing ones, under half trace to an unresolved V gene in checked studies; the others have no known cause. This sample is represented by tens of thousands of clones; about 82% of them were singletons. Together, the top ten hold 3.5% to 4% of the sample. Sequencing used PBMCs or T cells enriched from blood (not recorded which). These receptors came from a woman aged 35 to 49 with acute COVID-19.

The V call is TRBV5-1, the J call TRBJ1-3; D not certain. V lost 4 bases and J lost 2, with 10 bases in between. This CDR3 contains 14 residues. The germline gives CDR1 SGHRS, CDR2 YFSETQ. CDR3 sequence reads: CASSEGTAGNTIYF. DNA of the CDR3: TGCGCCAGCAGCGAGGGCACGGCTGGAAACACCATATATTTT.

The chain uses TRBV7-9 and TRBJ2-6, with D hard to call. The CDR3 totals 15 residues. V was clipped by 5 bases and J by 0 bases, with 8 bases between them. Germline-derived CDR1 and CDR2 are SEHNR and FQNEAQ (reference sequence). Here the CDR3 DNA reads TGTGCCAGCAGCCCATCAGACTCTGGGGCCAACGTCCTGACTTTC. It specifies CASSPSDSGANVLTF.

The genes are TRBV28 and TRBJ2-5, with D tentatively TRBD1 (6 bases). Germline loops: CDR1 MDHEN, CDR2 SYDVKM. V was clipped by 1 base and J by 7 bases, with 7 bases between them. CDR3 size: 12 residues. The CDR3 protein is CASSLFRGTQYF. The DNA of the CDR3 is TGTGCCAGCAGTTTATTCAGGGGGACCCAGTACTTC.

The chain uses TRBV27 and TRBJ1-4; D ambiguous. The CDR3 covers 14 residues. In germline, CDR1 is MNHEY, CDR2 SMNVEV (reference sequence). The V and J ends lost 5 bases and 0 bases respectively, with 7 bases between them. Here the CDR3 reads CASSHSSTNEKLFF. The CDR3 DNA sequence: TGTGCCAGCAGTCACAGCTCAACTAATGAAAAACTGTTTTTT.

This rearrangement joins TRBV11-2 to TRBJ1-3; D unresolved. From germline, CDR1 is SGHAT and CDR2 FQNNGV. V lost 1 base and J lost 2, with 12 bases in between. The CDR3 has 16 residues. The CDR3 spells CASSLGGGLAGNTIYF. Written as DNA, the CDR3 is TGTGCCAGCAGCTTAGGGGGAGGCTTGGCTGGAAACACCATATATTTT. Combining the CDR3 with reference TRBV11-2 and TRBJ1-3 gives the whole variable domain EAGVAQSPRYKIIEKRQSVAFWCNPISGHATLYWYQQILGQGPKLLIQFQNNGVVDDSQLPKDRFSAERLKGVDSTLKIQPAKLEDSAVYLCASSLGGGLAGNTIYFGEGSWLTVV.

This clone came up a few times. The V and J genes are TRBV19 and TRBJ1-5; D remains ambiguous. Between the trimmed V and J ends, which lost 7 bases and 4 bases, there was a span of 17 bases. From germline, CDR1 is LNHDA and CDR2 SQIVND (reference sequence). The CDR3 loop spans 15 amino acids. CDR3 amino acids: CASTSEGLWNQPQHF. The DNA for the CDR3 is TGTGCCAGTACTTCCGAGGGCCTCTGGAATCAGCCCCAGCATTTT.

This clone was seen ten or more times. The CDR3 DNA reads TGTGCCAGCAGTGCTCCCCGTGACAGGGGGCGTCCCCTTACTCTCTACGAGCAGTACTTC. Encoded protein: CASSAPRDRGRPLTLYEQYF. This chain connects TRBV2 to TRBJ2-7, with 10 bases fitting TRBD1. The CDR3 contains 20 residues. V shed 4 bases and J 3 bases; nucleotides not matched to a gene: 21. The germline CDR1 and CDR2 sequences are SNHLY and FYNNEI.

This chain links TRBV5-4 with TRBJ2-5, with 9 bases fitting TRBD2. The ends lost 1 base at V and 9 bases at J; junction bases unmatched: 7. This CDR3 comprises 14 residues. Looked up from germline, CDR1 is SGHNT and CDR2 is YYREEE (reference sequence). The CDR3 reads CASSLSSGMEAQYF. CDR3 DNA sequence: TGTGCCAGCAGCTTGTCTAGCGGGATGGAGGCCCAGTACTTC. Full variable domain (missing parts from reference TRBV5-4 and TRBJ2-5): ETGVTQSPTHLIKTRGQQVTLRCSSQSGHNTVSWYQQALGQGPQFIFQYYREEENGRGNFPPRFSGLQFPNYSSELNVNALELDDSALYLCASSLSSGMEAQYFGPGTRLLVL.

This clone turned up a few times. The chain carries TRBV15 and TRBJ2-7; 8 bases fit TRBD2. The length of the CDR3 is 18 residues. Germline V gene lookup returns CDR1 LNHNV and CDR2 YYDKDF (reference sequence). V was clipped by 5 bases and J by 0 bases; unmatched bases: 15. Written as DNA, the CDR3 is TGTGCCACCAGCCGGGAGGGCGGGGGGTTCCAGGTCTCCTACGAGCAGTACTTC. Translated, it gives CATSREGGGFQVSYEQYF.

This clone was recorded only once. V usage is TRBV4-1 and J usage is TRBJ2-7, with TRBD1 identical over 7 bases. Germline V lookup: CDR1 MGHRA, CDR2 YSYEKL. Trimming cost V 0 bases and J 4 bases; bases outside gene matches: 9. The CDR3 contains 16 residues. The CDR3 loop is CASSQDLYRGVYEQYF. DNA for the CDR3: TGCGCCAGCAGCCAAGATCTTTACAGGGGAGTTTACGAGCAGTACTTC.

The table lists this clone with many counts. This chain joins TRBV6-5 and TRBJ2-2, with 15 bases identical to TRBD2. The CDR3 length is 15 residues. Unmatched junction bases numbered 4, after V lost 8 bases and J lost 6 bases. In germline, CDR1 is MNHEY, CDR2 SVGAGI. The CDR3 protein is CASSWTSGGAGELFF. The CDR3 region has the DNA TGTGCCAGCTCATGGACTAGCGGGGGGGCCGGGGAGCTGTTTTTT.

The V call is TRBV27, the J call TRBJ2-7; TRBD1 aligns across 8 bases. V shed 6 bases, J shed 0 bases, and the junction held 1 base outside the gene matches. Germline V gene data show CDR1 as MNHEY and CDR2 as SMNVEV (reference sequence). The length of the CDR3 is 13 residues. The chain's CDR3 is CASRQGGSYEQYV. In DNA form, the CDR3 reads TGTGCCAGCAGACAGGGGGGCTCCTACGAGCAGTACGTC.

This clone is a singleton in its sample. The chain has TRBV28 and TRBJ1-2, with D possibly TRBD1 on 5 matching bases. The CDR3 totals 15 residues. V dropped 6 bases and J dropped 3 bases, with 17 bases sitting between them. Germline values: CDR1 MDHEN, CDR2 SYDVKM. CDR3 nucleotides: TGTGCCAGCAGCCGTACAGGCCTGGTAGACTATGGCTACACCTTC. This codes for CASSRTGLVDYGYTF.

This clone came up a few times. The genes are TRBV27 and TRBJ1-6; 8 bases match TRBD1. The CDR3 extends over 14 amino acids. J lost 12 bases, V lost 4 bases, and 8 bases had no gene match. Germline CDR1 and CDR2: MNHEY and SMNVEV (reference sequence). CDR3 sequence reads: CASSSGTGRLPLHF. The CDR3 bases are TGTGCCAGCAGTTCCGGGACAGGCCGTCTACCCCTCCACTTT.

This chain joins TRBV27 and TRBJ1-3; 9 bases agree with TRBD1. After removal of 5 bases from V and 2 bases from J, the junction contained 4 bases not matched to a gene. This CDR3 spans 15 amino acids. Germline lookup yields CDR1 MNHEY and CDR2 SMNVEV (reference sequence). DNA of the CDR3: TGTGCCAGCAGTATAACAGGGGGCCCTGGAAACACCATATATTTT. Translation: CASSITGGPGNTIYF.

The CDR3 region has the DNA TGCGCCAGCAGCTTGGGACAGGGGCCGTATACCAAAAACATTCAGTACTTC. This codes for CASSLGQGPYTKNIQYF. J is TRBJ2-4 and V is TRBV5-1; TRBD1 agrees at 8 bases. Germline lookup yields CDR1 SGHRS and CDR2 YFSETQ. V was pared by 0 bases and J by 2 bases, with 7 bases of the junction left unmatched. The CDR3 loop spans 17 amino acids.

J is TRBJ2-1 and V is TRBV24-1; 8 positions match TRBD2. The junction had 13 bases not matched to a gene; V was cut back by 5 bases and J by 11 bases. Germline assignment: CDR1 KGHDR and CDR2 SFDVKD. The CDR3 is 15 residues long. CDR3 amino acids: CATSVGSGAISQQFF. The CDR3 DNA sequence: TGTGCCACCAGTGTCGGTAGCGGGGCAATCAGCCAGCAGTTCTTC.

This clone showed up just a few times. The V and J genes are TRBV29-1 and TRBJ1-2, with D unclear. Trimming shortened V by 3 bases and J by 4 bases, and 24 bases separated the two germline ends. The CDR3 extends over 17 amino acids. Germline V gene data show CDR1 as SQVTM and CDR2 as ANQGSEA. CDR3 coding DNA: TGCAGCGTTGAGTCCACTCTCGGTATGCAACCCTCCTATGGCTACACCTTC. Its protein is CSVESTLGMQPSYGYTF.

The chain uses TRBV11-2 and TRBJ2-1; TRBD1 aligns across 7 bases. From germline, CDR1 is SGHAT and CDR2 FQNNGV. The V segment lost 5 bases and the J segment 8 bases; nucleotides outside the gene matches: 15. The length of the CDR3 is 16 residues. The CDR3 protein is CASSRSGTVLGYEQFF. The DNA of the CDR3 is TGTGCCAGCAGCCGATCCGGGACAGTTCTAGGGTATGAGCAGTTCTTC.

The genes are TRBV19 and TRBJ2-2; D uncertain. Germline V lookup: CDR1 LNHDA, CDR2 SQIVND (reference sequence). With 1 base removed from V and 9 bases from J, the gap between germline ends came to 15 bases. The CDR3 extends over 15 amino acids. This chain's CDR3 is CASSIARVFDRELFF. CDR3 bases: TGTGCCAGTAGTATAGCCCGGGTTTTTGATCGGGAGCTGTTTTTT. The whole variable domain, filled in from reference TRBV19 and TRBJ2-2, reads DGGITQSPKYLFRKEGQNVTLSCEQNLNHDAMYWYRQDPGQGLRLIYYSQIVNDFQKGDIAEGYSVSREKKESFPLTVTSAQKNPTAFYLCASSIARVFDRELFFGEGSRLTVL.

The chain recombines TRBV2 with TRBJ1-5, with TRBD1 matching over 10 bases. J was trimmed by 2 bases and V by 6 bases; bases with no gene match: 7. From germline, CDR1 is SNHLY and CDR2 FYNNEI. CDR3 length equals 16 residues. As DNA, the CDR3 is TGTGCCAGCAGACCGGACAGGGGGGAAGGCAATCAGCCCCAGCATTTT. As protein: CASRPDRGEGNQPQHF. The full variable domain, rest sourced from reference TRBV2 and TRBJ1-5, is EPEVTQTPSHQVTQMGQEVILRCVPISNHLYFYWYRQILGQKVEFLVSFYNNEISEKSEIFDDQFSVERPDGSNFTLKIRSTKLEDSAMYFCASRPDRGEGNQPQHFGDGTRLSIL.

This sequence joins TRBV10-3 and TRBJ2-2; D unresolved. The CDR3 is made up of 14 amino acids. Trimming removed 3 bases from V and 3 bases from J, with 8 bases in between. CDR1 ENHRY and CDR2 SYGVKD come from the germline V gene. The CDR3 loop reads CAISDSRDTGELFF. CDR3 DNA sequence: TGTGCCATCAGTGATAGCAGAGACACCGGGGAGCTGTTTTTT.

The chain combines TRBV6-5 with TRBJ2-2, with D perhaps matching TRBD2 (5 bases). The CDR3 is 13 residues long. V was cut by 2 bases and J by 6 bases, with 7 bases left in between. Germline CDR1 reads MNHEY; CDR2 reads SVGAGI. CDR3 coding DNA: TGTGCCAGCAGTTACGAGGGTGCCGGGGAGCTGTTTTTT. The encoded protein is CASSYEGAGELFF.

The V and J genes are TRBV9 and TRBJ1-3; TRBD1 aligns across 10 bases. CDR1 and CDR2 from the germline V gene are SGDLS and YYNGEE. This CDR3 has 15 residues. Losses at the gene ends were 4 bases for V and 4 bases for J; bases not matched to a gene: 5. CDR3 sequence: CASSMGTGAGNTIYF. The CDR3, as DNA: TGTGCCAGCAGCATGGGGACAGGGGCGGGAAACACCATATATTTT.

The V and J genes are TRBV27 and TRBJ1-4; 7 positions match TRBD1. The CDR3 sequence is 14 residues long. Germline CDR1 reads MNHEY; CDR2 reads SMNVEV (reference sequence). J gave up 6 bases and V 5 bases, and 6 bases lay outside the gene matches. The CDR3 nucleotides read TGTGCCAGCAGTCCCGGGACAGTTTATGAAAAACTGTTTTTT. This encodes CASSPGTVYEKLFF.

This rearrangement joins TRBV7-9 to TRBJ2-2; TRBD1 matches at 10 bases. The length of the CDR3 is 17 residues. With 11 bases clipped from V and 7 bases from J, the junction kept 19 bases outside the gene matches. Germline assignment: CDR1 SEHNR and CDR2 FQNEAQ (reference sequence). CDR3 DNA: TGTGCCGGGCAGGACATGACAGGGGGCGGACGGTACGGGGAGCTGTTTTTT. This translates into CAGQDMTGGGRYGELFF.

V gene TRBV7-2 combines with J gene TRBJ2-2; possibly TRBD1 for D (5 bases). The V gene's germline CDR1 is SGHTA and CDR2 FQGNSA. The CDR3 runs to 14 residues. Between the trimmed V and J ends, which lost 11 bases and 1 base, there was a span of 14 bases. CDR3 bases: TGTGCCCTAGGGGCAGGTCAGAACACCGGGGAGCTGTTTTTT. This encodes CALGAGQNTGELFF. Full variable domain (remainder filled in from reference TRBV7-2 and TRBJ2-2): GAGVSQSPSNKVTEKGKDVELRCDPISGHTALYWYRQSLGQGLEFLIYFQGNSAPDKSGLPSDRFSAERTGGSVSTLTIQRTQQEDSAVYLCALGAGQNTGELFFGEGSRLTVL.

The chain's CDR3 is CASSDQGAMGEKLFF. The CDR3 DNA is TGTGCCAGCAGTGATCAGGGGGCAATGGGTGAAAAACTGTTTTTT. The chain is built from TRBV2 and TRBJ1-4; TRBD1 aligns across 8 bases. V trimming: 3 bases; J trimming: 7 bases; junction bases outside the gene matches: 7. CDR1 and CDR2 from the germline V gene are SNHLY and FYNNEI. CDR3 length: 15 residues.

V and J are TRBV12-5 and TRBJ2-3, with 8 bases matching TRBD1. Germline lookup yields CDR1 LGHNT and CDR2 FRNRAP. The CDR3 length is 15 residues. Trimming at V came to 6 bases and at J to 3 bases, leaving 8 bases not matched to a gene. This chain's CDR3 is CASGPGQGGTDTQYF. The CDR3 DNA reads as TGTGCTAGTGGACCTGGACAGGGAGGTACAGATACGCAGTATTTT.

The chain couples TRBV10-3 to TRBJ1-1, with 7 bases lining up with TRBD1. The length of the CDR3 is 11 residues. Per germline, CDR1 ENHRY and CDR2 SYGVKD. The CDR3 sequence is CAIQGTAEAFF. CDR3 DNA: TGTGCTATACAGGGGACAGCTGAAGCTTTCTTT.

CDR3 loop: CASSWMRWNRGYNEQFF. As DNA, the CDR3 is TGCGCCAGCAGCTGGATGAGATGGAACAGGGGCTACAATGAGCAGTTCTTC. The V gene is TRBV5-1, the J gene TRBJ2-1; 7 bases align to TRBD1. The junction had 12 bases not matched to a gene; V was cut back by 3 bases and J by 3 bases. Germline CDR1 and CDR2: SGHRS and YFSETQ. The CDR3 spans 17 residues.